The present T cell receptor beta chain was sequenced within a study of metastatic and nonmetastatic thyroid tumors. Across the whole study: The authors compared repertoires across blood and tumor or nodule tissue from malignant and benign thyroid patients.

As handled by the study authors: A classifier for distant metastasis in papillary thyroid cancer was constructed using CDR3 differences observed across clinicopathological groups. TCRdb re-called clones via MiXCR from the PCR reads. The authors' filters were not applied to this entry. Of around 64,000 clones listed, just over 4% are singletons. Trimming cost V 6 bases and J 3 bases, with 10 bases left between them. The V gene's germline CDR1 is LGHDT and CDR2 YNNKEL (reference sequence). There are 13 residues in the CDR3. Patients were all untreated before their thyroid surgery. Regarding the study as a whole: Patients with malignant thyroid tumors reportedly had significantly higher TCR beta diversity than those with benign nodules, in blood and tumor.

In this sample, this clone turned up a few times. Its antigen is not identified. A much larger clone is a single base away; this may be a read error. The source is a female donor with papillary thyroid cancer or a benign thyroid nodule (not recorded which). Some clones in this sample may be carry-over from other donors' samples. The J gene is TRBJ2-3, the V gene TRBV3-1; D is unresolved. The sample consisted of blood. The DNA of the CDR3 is TGTGCCAGCAGAATCACCCCAACAGATACGCAGTATTTT. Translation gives CASRITPTDTQYF.